This T cell receptor (beta chain) was observed in a study of T cells expressing NK-cell markers. The overall study: According to the study, TCR beta repertoires originated from sorted CD3+CD56+NKG2C+, CD3+CD56+NKG2C- and CD3+CD56-NKG2C+ T cells. Sequenced donors, eight in total, included seven who were HCMV-seropositive and one who was seronegative. Regarding the study as a whole: These same clonotypes (in several donors) also led the CD3+CD56-NKG2C+ fraction. Each of 5 to 7 donors carried dominant NKG2C+ clonotypes accounting for about 1.0-8% of CD8+ T cells.

This CDR3 region has 15 residues. Comment on this clonotype: The antigen is not known.

Reprocessing the 5' RACE reads, TCRdb reports a single entry for every CDR3 protein and omits DNA. The table for this sample gives a few hundred thousand distinct CDR3 sequences. The TCR sequence derives from a man between 18 and 35 years old in good health. The gene calls are TRBV12-3 or TRBV12-4 and TRBJ2-1. The sample taken for sequencing was blood T cells: a sorted CD56 or NKG2C T cell subset, CD4+ or CD8+ T cells, or bulk PBMC T cells (not recorded which). CDR3 amino acids: CASSFDRGSYNEQFF.